Below are 28 T cell receptor beta chains sequenced from a single sample in a study of T cell responses to AZD1222 COVID-19 vaccine. Profiling relied on immunoSEQ multiplex PCR, and the TCRdb table lists in-frame clones only, not all of them. The sample holds 85,000 to 130,000 clones; approximately 87% are singletons and the top ten take about 4.8%. The specimen comprised peripheral blood, sampled on day 0 of AZD1222 vaccination. Receptor source: an adult in good health.

J is TRBJ1-5 and V is TRBV5-1; 7 nucleotides line up with TRBD1. This CDR3 contains 15 residues. The germline gives CDR1 SGHRS, CDR2 YFSETQ. Trimming at V came to 4 bases and at J to 1 base, leaving 5 bases not matched to a gene. The CDR3: CASSLGQSSNQPQHF. CDR3 DNA: TGCGCCAGCAGCCTGGGACAGTCAAGCAATCAGCCCCAGCATTTT.

The chain combines TRBV7-2 with TRBJ2-7, with a weak D call TRBD1 (6 bases). This CDR3 region has 15 residues. The germline V gene has CDR1 SGHTA and CDR2 FQGNSA. Trimming pared 5 bases from V and 2 bases from J, leaving 16 bases between. In DNA, the CDR3 is TGTGCCAGCAGCACAAAACAGGGACGGACCTACGAGCAGTACTTC. Translating gives CASSTKQGRTYEQYF.

The chain employs TRBV5-1 and TRBJ1-3; tentatively, D is TRBD1 (5 bases). The length of the CDR3 is 13 residues. Looked up from germline, CDR1 is SGHRS and CDR2 is YFSETQ. V gave up 2 bases and J gave up 4 bases, with 7 bases separating them. The chain's CDR3 is CASSLGTGNTIYF. CDR3 DNA: TGCGCCAGCAGCTTAGGGACGGGAAACACCATATATTTT.

This chain connects TRBV5-6 to TRBJ1-1; TRBD1 matches at 8 bases. This CDR3 contains 14 residues. Trimming cost V 4 bases and J 1 base; bases outside gene matches: 3. Germline CDR1 reads SGHDT; CDR2 reads YYEEEE. The CDR3 DNA follows: TGTGCCAGCAGCCGGACAGGGACGAACACTGAAGCTTTCTTT. It encodes CASSRTGTNTEAFF.

Here the CDR3 DNA reads TGTGCCAGCAGCCAATCGAGCTCCTACGAGCAGTACTTC. This encodes CASSQSSSYEQYF. The V call is TRBV5-6, the J call TRBJ2-7; D is unclear. V lost 4 bases, J lost 0 bases, and 8 bases lay in between. Germline V gene sequence: CDR1 SGHDT, CDR2 YYEEEE. The CDR3 covers 13 residues.

The J gene is TRBJ2-3, the V gene TRBV6-5; D call uncertain. The V end lost 0 bases, the J end lost 2 bases, and 9 bases lay between the germline ends. Germline V gene sequence: CDR1 MNHEY, CDR2 SVGAGI. The CDR3 loop spans 15 amino acids. This chain's CDR3 is CASSYSNSFTDTQYF. CDR3 sequence (DNA): TGTGCCAGCAGTTACTCGAACAGTTTCACAGATACGCAGTATTTT.

The rearrangement uses TRBV7-8 and TRBJ2-7; a weak D match, TRBD2 (7 bases). The CDR3 is 13 amino acids. Germline V CDR1 and CDR2: SGHVS, FQNEAQ. Trimming stripped 7 bases from V and 2 bases from J, with 12 bases between. CDR3 nucleotide sequence: TGTGCCAGCACCCGAGGGGGGGCCTACGAGCAGTACTTC. Translating gives CASTRGGAYEQYF. Drawing the rest from reference TRBV7-8 and TRBJ2-7, the complete variable domain is GAGVSQSPRYKVAKRGQDVALRCDPISGHVSLFWYQQALGQGPEFLTYFQNEAQLDKSGLPSDRFFAERPEGSVSTLKIQRTQQEDSAVYLCASTRGGAYEQYFGPGTRLTVT.

The chain carries TRBV7-2 and TRBJ2-3; D is possibly TRBD2 (6 bases). Trimming shortened V by 4 bases and J by 2 bases, and 16 bases separated the two germline ends. CDR1 and CDR2 (germline): SGHTA, FQGNSA. This CDR3 has 16 amino acids. The CDR3: CASSYSRAGNTDTQYF. The CDR3, as DNA: TGTGCCAGCAGCTACTCCAGGGCGGGGAACACAGATACGCAGTATTTT.

This chain joins TRBV11-2 and TRBJ1-5; D remains ambiguous. In germline, CDR1 is SGHAT, CDR2 FQNNGV. The CDR3 covers 15 residues. V was cut by 1 base and J by 5 bases, with 12 bases left in between. CDR3 DNA: TGTGCCAGCAGCTTAGGGGGTCGCAACGATCAGCCCCAGCATTTT. Translated, it gives CASSLGGRNDQPQHF.

The J gene is TRBJ2-7, the V gene TRBV18, with D maybe TRBD2 (5 bases). The CDR3 is 16 amino acids. The V end was cut by 0 bases, the J end by 3 bases, with 15 bases between. Germline-derived CDR1 and CDR2 are KGHSH and LQKENI. Here the CDR3 DNA reads TGTGCCAGCTCACCACCGGCGGGTGTTGGGTACTACGAGCAGTACTTC. Amino acid sequence: CASSPPAGVGYYEQYF.

The V and J genes are TRBV25-1 and TRBJ2-1, with TRBD2 matching 12 bases. V shed 4 bases and J 0 bases; nucleotides not matched to a gene: 4. Germline V gene data show CDR1 as MGHDK and CDR2 as SYGVNS. The CDR3 is made up of 17 amino acids. CDR3 bases: TGTGCCAGCAGTGCGGGGACTAGCGGGCGCTCCTACAATGAGCAGTTCTTC. It specifies CASSAGTSGRSYNEQFF.

The chain carries TRBV25-1 and TRBJ1-3; unclear D gene. The V end lost 5 bases, the J end lost 3 bases, and 11 bases lay between the germline ends. The germline V gene has CDR1 MGHDK and CDR2 SYGVNS. The CDR3 length is 14 residues. The CDR3 region is CASSRMGNGNTIYF. The CDR3 DNA is TGTGCCAGCAGTCGAATGGGGAATGGAAACACCATATATTTT.

The chain carries TRBV11-2 and TRBJ1-5; TRBD1 is a possible D gene (6 bases). Germline lookup yields CDR1 SGHAT and CDR2 FQNNGV. The CDR3 length is 14 residues. Trimming left V 5 bases short and J 3 bases short, with 11 bases between. The chain's CDR3 is CASSQDRYNQPQHF. For the CDR3, the DNA is TGTGCCAGCAGCCAGGACAGATACAATCAGCCCCAGCATTTT. Together with reference TRBV11-2 and TRBJ1-5, the CDR3 gives the full variable domain: EAGVAQSPRYKIIEKRQSVAFWCNPISGHATLYWYQQILGQGPKLLIQFQNNGVVDDSQLPKDRFSAERLKGVDSTLKIQPAKLEDSAVYLCASSQDRYNQPQHFGDGTRLSIL.

The chain links TRBV21-1 to TRBJ2-7. TRBV21-1 is a listed pseudogene. There are 21 residues in the CDR3. This chain's CDR3 is CASSKDYKVQGSSGGIYEQYF. The CDR3, as DNA: TGTGCCAGCAGCAAAGATTACAAGGTACAGGGTAGTTCTGGCGGGATCTACGAGCAGTACTTC.

The V gene is TRBV27, the J gene TRBJ2-7; tentative D call: TRBD2 (6 bases). The CDR3 consists of 13 residues. Per germline, CDR1 MNHEY and CDR2 SMNVEV (reference sequence). Trimming took 8 bases from V and 3 from J, leaving 14 bases between them. The CDR3 protein is CASALRGGYEQYF. The CDR3 coding sequence is TGTGCCAGCGCTCTAAGGGGAGGCTACGAGCAGTACTTC.

The chain employs TRBV28 and TRBJ2-7; D unclear. Trimming took 1 base from V and 4 from J, leaving 14 bases between them. The CDR3 has 15 amino acids. CDR1 MDHEN and CDR2 SYDVKM come from the germline V gene. The CDR3 sequence is CASSLSDEWAYEQYF. The CDR3 DNA reads TGTGCCAGCAGTTTATCCGACGAGTGGGCTTACGAGCAGTACTTC.

J is TRBJ1-2 and V is TRBV10-3, with D uncertain. From germline, CDR1 is ENHRY and CDR2 SYGVKD. This CDR3 spans 13 amino acids. V dropped 0 bases and J dropped 5 bases, with 7 bases sitting between them. The CDR3 loop reads CAISESSTYGYTF. In DNA form, the CDR3 reads TGTGCCATCAGTGAGTCAAGCACTTATGGCTACACCTTC.

The V call is TRBV5-4, the J call TRBJ2-7, with 7 nucleotides matching TRBD1. V lost 4 bases, J lost 2 bases, and 3 bases stayed unmatched. Germline CDR1 SGHNT, CDR2 YYREEE (reference sequence). The CDR3 is 13 amino acids. The CDR3 coding sequence is TGTGCCAGCAGCCAGACAGGGCCCTACGAGCAGTACTTC. This sequence encodes CASSQTGPYEQYF.

This sequence joins TRBV19 and TRBJ1-1; 8 positions match TRBD1. The junction had 4 bases not matched to a gene; V was cut back by 6 bases and J by 4 bases. The germline CDR1 and CDR2 sequences are LNHDA and SQIVND (reference sequence). This CDR3 comprises 13 residues. In nucleotides, the CDR3 is TGTGCCAGTAGAAACGGACAGGGCACTGAAGCTTTCTTT. This encodes CASRNGQGTEAFF.

This sequence joins TRBV4-1 and TRBJ1-5, with D perhaps TRBD1 (5 bases). The CDR3 runs 14 residues. Per the germline V gene, CDR1 is MGHRA and CDR2 is YSYEKL. V lost 4 bases and J 5 bases, leaving 12 bases between the germline ends. Here the CDR3 DNA reads TGCGCCAGCAGCCGGGGGGTCCGGGATCAGCCCCAGCATTTT. Residues: CASSRGVRDQPQHF.

A word on this clone: The junction does not match germline at one end; this may be a read error. The genes are TRBV6-1 and TRBJ1-2; no clear D gene. This CDR3 has 12 amino acids. Per germline, CDR1 MNHNS and CDR2 SASEGT. For the CDR3, the DNA is TGTACCAGCAGTGAAACCGGGTATGGCTACACCTTC. The encoded protein is CTSSETGYGYTF.

The rearrangement links TRBV7-2 to TRBJ1-4; D unclear. Trimming left V 1 base short and J 6 bases short, with 6 bases between. The CDR3 extends over 13 amino acids. Germline V gives CDR1 SGHTA, CDR2 FQGNSA. The CDR3 DNA reads TGTGCCAGCAGCTTAGTATGGGATGAAAAACTGTTTTTT. This sequence encodes CASSLVWDEKLFF. The whole variable domain, remainder taken from reference TRBV7-2 and TRBJ1-4, is GAGVSQSPSNKVTEKGKDVELRCDPISGHTALYWYRQSLGQGLEFLIYFQGNSAPDKSGLPSDRFSAERTGGSVSTLTIQRTQQEDSAVYLCASSLVWDEKLFFGSGTQLSVL.

This clone was picked up one time. This chain joins TRBV9 and TRBJ2-7, with 8 bases that match TRBD2. Per germline, CDR1 SGDLS and CDR2 YYNGEE. The CDR3 length is 15 residues. V trimming: 0 bases; J trimming: 3 bases; junction bases outside the gene matches: 5. Written as DNA, the CDR3 is TGTGCCAGCAGCGTAGGAAGCGGGAGCCTCTACGAGCAGTACTTC. It yields the protein CASSVGSGSLYEQYF. Based on the CDR3 plus reference TRBV9 and TRBJ2-7, the full variable domain is DSGVTQTPKHLITATGQRVTLRCSPRSGDLSVYWYQQSLDQGLQFLIQYYNGEERAKGNILERFSAQQFPDLHSELNLSSLELGDSALYFCASSVGSGSLYEQYFGPGTRLTVT.

The chain joins TRBV7-8 to TRBJ2-7, with TRBD2 identical over 12 bases. The CDR3 totals 18 residues. Germline V gene sequence: CDR1 SGHVS, CDR2 FQNEAQ. Trimming took 1 base from V and 2 from J; bases not matched to a gene: 9. DNA of the CDR3: TGTGCCAGCAGCTTAGTTTCTAGGACTAGCGGGACCCCCTACGAGCAGTACTTC. Translating it yields CASSLVSRTSGTPYEQYF.

The V gene is TRBV10-2, the J gene TRBJ1-2, with 8 bases matching TRBD1. Trimming removed 4 bases from V and 2 bases from J; junction bases left unmatched: 3. Germline values: CDR1 WSHSY, CDR2 SAAADI. CDR3 length equals 14 residues. CDR3 nucleotide sequence: TGCGCCAGCAGTGCTACAGGGGGGAACTATGGCTACACCTTC. Translated: CASSATGGNYGYTF.

This sequence joins TRBV30 and TRBJ1-5; D gene unclear. Germline CDR1 and CDR2: GTSNPN and SVGIG (reference sequence). CDR3 size: 13 residues. V lost 2 bases, J lost 6 bases, and 11 bases lay in between. The CDR3 DNA follows: TGTGCCTGGAGTCAAGGGTTCGGTCAGCCCCAGCATTTT. It encodes CAWSQGFGQPQHF.

The J gene is TRBJ2-7, the V gene TRBV7-2, with 7 bases aligning to TRBD1. This CDR3 comprises 14 residues. Germline CDR1 is SGHTA and CDR2 is FQGNSA. The V segment lost 2 bases and the J segment 6 bases; nucleotides outside the gene matches: 7. Here the CDR3 reads CASSLRHRGGEQYF. In DNA, the CDR3 is TGTGCCAGCAGCTTACGGCACAGGGGTGGCGAGCAGTACTTC.

J is TRBJ1-1 and V is TRBV10-1, with D hard to call. CDR3 length equals 14 residues. V lost 3 bases to trimming and J lost 5 bases, with 13 bases between them. Germline lookup yields CDR1 WNHNN and CDR2 SYGVQD (reference sequence). The CDR3 reads CASSDSSSRTEAFF. CDR3 nucleotide sequence: TGCGCCAGCAGTGACTCTAGCTCGAGGACTGAAGCTTTCTTT.